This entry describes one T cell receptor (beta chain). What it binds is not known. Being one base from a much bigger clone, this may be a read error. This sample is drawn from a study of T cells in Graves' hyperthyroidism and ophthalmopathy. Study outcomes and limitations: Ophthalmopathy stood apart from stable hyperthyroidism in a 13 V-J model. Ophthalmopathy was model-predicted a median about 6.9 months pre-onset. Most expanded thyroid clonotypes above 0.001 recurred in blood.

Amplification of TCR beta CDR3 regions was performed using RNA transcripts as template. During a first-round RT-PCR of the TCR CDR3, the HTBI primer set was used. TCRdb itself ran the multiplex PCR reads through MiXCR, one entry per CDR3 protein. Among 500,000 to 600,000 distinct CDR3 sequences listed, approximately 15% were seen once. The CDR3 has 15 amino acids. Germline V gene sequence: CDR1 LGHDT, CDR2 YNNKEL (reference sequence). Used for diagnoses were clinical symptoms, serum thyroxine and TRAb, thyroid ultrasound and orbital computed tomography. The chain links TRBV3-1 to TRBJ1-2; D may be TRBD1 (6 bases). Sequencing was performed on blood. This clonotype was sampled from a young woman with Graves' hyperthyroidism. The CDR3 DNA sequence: TGTGCCAGCAGACCCCCAGGGGCGGCTAACTATGGCTCCACCTTC. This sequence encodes CASRPPGAANYGSTF. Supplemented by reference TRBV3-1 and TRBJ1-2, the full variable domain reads DTAVSQTPKYLVTQMGNDKSIKCEQNLGHDTMYWYKQDSKKFLKIMFSYNNKELIINETVPNRFSPKSPDKAHLNLHINSLELGDSAVYFCASRPPGAANYGSTFGSGTRLTVV.